The 2 T cell receptor beta chains reported below all come from one sample, sequenced in a study of Graves' ophthalmopathy and Graves' hyperthyroidism. RNA transcripts yielded amplified TCR beta CDR3 regions. RT-PCR in the first round used HTBI primers; a second-round multiplex PCR followed. TCRdb reprocessed the multiplex PCR reads with MiXCR, giving one entry per CDR3 protein. Of 350,000 to 450,000 distinct CDR3 sequences listed, around 19% are singletons. The sequenced sample was peripheral blood. These receptors came from a woman between 18 and 29 years old with Graves' ophthalmopathy.

This clonotype was seen repeatedly, ten times or more. CDR3 residues: CASSGTGVETQYF. The CDR3 bases are TGTGCCAGCAGTGGGACGGGAGTCGAGACCCAGTACTTC. V is TRBV6-1 and J is TRBJ2-5, with D possibly being TRBD2 (6 bases). The germline gives CDR1 MNHNS, CDR2 SASEGT. V dropped 4 bases and J dropped 5 bases, with 11 bases sitting between them. The CDR3 consists of 13 residues.

This clonotype has just a few counts. The genes are TRBV11-2 and TRBJ2-2; 11 bases map to TRBD2. Germline CDR1 and CDR2: SGHAT and FQNNGV. CDR3 size: 18 residues. With 4 bases clipped from V and 8 bases from J, the junction kept 15 bases outside the gene matches. The CDR3 region is CASSSSTSGRRVSGELFF. The DNA for the CDR3 is TGTGCCAGCAGCTCAAGCACTAGCGGGAGAAGGGTGTCAGGGGAGCTGTTTTTT.